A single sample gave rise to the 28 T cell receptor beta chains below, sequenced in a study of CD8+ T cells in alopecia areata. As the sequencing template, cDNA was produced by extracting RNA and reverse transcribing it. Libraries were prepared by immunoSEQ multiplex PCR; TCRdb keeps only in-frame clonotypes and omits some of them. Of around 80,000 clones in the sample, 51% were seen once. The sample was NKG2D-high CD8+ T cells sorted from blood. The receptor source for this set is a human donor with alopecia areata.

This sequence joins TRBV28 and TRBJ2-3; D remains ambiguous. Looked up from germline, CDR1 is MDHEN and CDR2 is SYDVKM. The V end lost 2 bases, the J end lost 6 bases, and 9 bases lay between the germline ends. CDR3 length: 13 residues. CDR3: CASSLGKIDTQYF. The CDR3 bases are TGTGCCAGCAGTTTAGGAAAAATCGATACGCAGTATTTT.

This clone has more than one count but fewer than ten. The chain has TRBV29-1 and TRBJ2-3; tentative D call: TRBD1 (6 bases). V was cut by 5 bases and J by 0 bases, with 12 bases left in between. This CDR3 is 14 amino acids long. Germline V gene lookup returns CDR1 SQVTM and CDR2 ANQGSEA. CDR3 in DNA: TGCAGCGTTCCTACAGGGACAAGCACAGATACGCAGTATTTT. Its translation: CSVPTGTSTDTQYF.

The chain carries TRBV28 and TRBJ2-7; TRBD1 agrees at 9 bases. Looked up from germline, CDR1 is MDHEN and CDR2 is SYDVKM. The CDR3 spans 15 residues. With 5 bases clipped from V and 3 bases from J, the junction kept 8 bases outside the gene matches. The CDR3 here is CASSEPGTGIYEQYF. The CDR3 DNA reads TGTGCCAGCAGTGAACCCGGGACAGGGATCTACGAGCAGTACTTC.

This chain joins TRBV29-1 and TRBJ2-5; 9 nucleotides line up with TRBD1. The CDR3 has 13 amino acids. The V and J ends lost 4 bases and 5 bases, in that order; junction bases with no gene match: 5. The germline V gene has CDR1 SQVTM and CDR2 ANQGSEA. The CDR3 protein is CSVARDRDETQYF. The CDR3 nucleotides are TGCAGCGTTGCAAGGGACAGGGATGAGACCCAGTACTTC.

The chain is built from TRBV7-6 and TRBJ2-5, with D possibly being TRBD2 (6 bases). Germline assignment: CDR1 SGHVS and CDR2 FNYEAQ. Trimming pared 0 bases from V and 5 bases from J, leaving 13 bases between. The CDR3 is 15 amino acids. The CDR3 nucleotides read TGTGCCAGCAGCTTAGCAGGAGGGCAGCCGGAGACCCAGTACTTC. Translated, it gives CASSLAGGQPETQYF.

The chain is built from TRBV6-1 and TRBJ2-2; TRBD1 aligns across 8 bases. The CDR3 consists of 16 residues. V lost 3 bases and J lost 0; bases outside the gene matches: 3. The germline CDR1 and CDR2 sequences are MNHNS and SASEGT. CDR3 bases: TGTGCCAGCAGTGACTGGGGACAGGCGAACACCGGGGAGCTGTTTTTT. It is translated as CASSDWGQANTGELFF.

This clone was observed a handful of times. CDR3 protein: CASTGIDTQYF. The CDR3 DNA is TGTGCCAGCACCGGAATAGATACGCAGTATTTT. V usage is TRBV27 and J usage is TRBJ2-3; D not certain. The CDR3 is 11 residues long. Germline-derived CDR1 and CDR2 are MNHEY and SMNVEV (reference sequence). Trimming stripped 7 bases from V and 5 bases from J, with 7 bases between.

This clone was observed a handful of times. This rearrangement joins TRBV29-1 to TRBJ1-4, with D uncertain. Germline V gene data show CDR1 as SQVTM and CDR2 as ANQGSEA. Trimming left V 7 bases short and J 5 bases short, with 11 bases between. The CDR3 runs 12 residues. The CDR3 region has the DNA TGCAGCGCCCTGCAGTCCAATGAAAAACTGTTTTTT. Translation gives CSALQSNEKLFF. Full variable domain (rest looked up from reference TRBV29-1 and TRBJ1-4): SAVISQKPSRDICQRGTSLTIQCQVDSQVTMMFWYRQQPGQSLTLIATANQGSEATYESGFVIDKFPISRPNLTFSTLTVSNMSPEDSSIYLCSALQSNEKLFFGSGTQLSVL.

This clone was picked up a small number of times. The CDR3 nucleotides read TGTGCCAGCACCCCTTTACGAGGGGCCCAGTACTTC. Its translation: CASTPLRGAQYF. This chain connects TRBV28 to TRBJ2-5, with D perhaps matching TRBD1 or TRBD2 (5 bases each). Per germline, CDR1 MDHEN and CDR2 SYDVKM. This CDR3 spans 12 amino acids. The ends were cut back, 7 bases at V and 9 bases at J, with 15 bases in the middle. Combining the CDR3 with reference TRBV28 and TRBJ2-5 gives the whole variable domain DVKVTQSSRYLVKRTGEKVFLECVQDMDHENMFWYRQDPGLGLRLIYFSYDVKMKEKGDIPEGYSVSREKKERFSLILESASTNQTSMYLCASTPLRGAQYFGPGTRLLVL.

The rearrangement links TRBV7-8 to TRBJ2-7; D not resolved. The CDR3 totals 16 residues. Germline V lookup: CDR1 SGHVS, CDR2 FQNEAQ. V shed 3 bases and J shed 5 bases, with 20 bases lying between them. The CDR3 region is CASSFHSGLVVDEQYF. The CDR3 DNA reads TGTGCCAGCAGCTTCCACTCCGGGCTAGTGGTGGACGAGCAGTACTTC.

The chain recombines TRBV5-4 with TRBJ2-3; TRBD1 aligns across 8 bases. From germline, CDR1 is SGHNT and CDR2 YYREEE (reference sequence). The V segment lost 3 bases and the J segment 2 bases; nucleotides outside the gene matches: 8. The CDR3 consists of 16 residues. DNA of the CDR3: TGTGCCAGCAGCTCCGTCGAGGGACAGGACACAGATACGCAGTATTTT. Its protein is CASSSVEGQDTDTQYF.

The CDR3 sequence is CAWRTRPGLGYGYTF. The CDR3 DNA sequence: TGTGCCTGGAGAACCCGGCCGGGTCTCGGCTATGGCTACACCTTC. The rearrangement uses TRBV30 and TRBJ1-2; D is uncertain. Trimming removed 3 bases at V and 4 bases at J, with 18 bases between. The CDR3 is made up of 15 amino acids. The germline V gene has CDR1 GTSNPN and CDR2 SVGIG (reference sequence).

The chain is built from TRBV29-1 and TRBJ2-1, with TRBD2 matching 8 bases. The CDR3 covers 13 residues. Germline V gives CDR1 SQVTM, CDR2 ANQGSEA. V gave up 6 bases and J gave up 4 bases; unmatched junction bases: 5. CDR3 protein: CSVTSGGYNEQFF. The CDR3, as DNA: TGCAGCGTCACTAGCGGAGGATACAATGAGCAGTTCTTC.

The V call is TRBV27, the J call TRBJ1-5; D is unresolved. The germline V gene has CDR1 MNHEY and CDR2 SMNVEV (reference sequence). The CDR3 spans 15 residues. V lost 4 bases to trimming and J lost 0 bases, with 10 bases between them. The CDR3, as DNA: TGTGCCAGCAGTTATACACCCGATAGCAATCAGCCCCAGCATTTT. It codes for CASSYTPDSNQPQHF.

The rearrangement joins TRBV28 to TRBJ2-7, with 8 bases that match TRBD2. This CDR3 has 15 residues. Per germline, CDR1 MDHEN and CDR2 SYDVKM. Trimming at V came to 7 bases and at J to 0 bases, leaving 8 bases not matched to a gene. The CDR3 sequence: CASTVTGTSSYEQYF. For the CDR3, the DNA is TGTGCCAGCACCGTTACCGGGACTAGCTCCTACGAGCAGTACTTC.

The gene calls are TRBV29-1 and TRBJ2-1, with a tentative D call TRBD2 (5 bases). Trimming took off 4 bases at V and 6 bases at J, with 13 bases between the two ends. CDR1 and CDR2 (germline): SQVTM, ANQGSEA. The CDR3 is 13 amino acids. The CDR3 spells CSVVRVLSNEQFF. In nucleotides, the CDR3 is TGCAGCGTTGTGCGGGTCCTCAGCAATGAGCAGTTCTTC.

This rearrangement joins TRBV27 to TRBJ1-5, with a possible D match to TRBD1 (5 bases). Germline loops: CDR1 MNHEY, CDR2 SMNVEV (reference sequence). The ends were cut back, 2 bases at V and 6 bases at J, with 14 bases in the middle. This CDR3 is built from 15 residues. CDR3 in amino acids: CASSLIRDRTQPQHF. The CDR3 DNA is TGTGCCAGCAGTTTAATCCGGGACCGAACTCAGCCCCAGCATTTT.

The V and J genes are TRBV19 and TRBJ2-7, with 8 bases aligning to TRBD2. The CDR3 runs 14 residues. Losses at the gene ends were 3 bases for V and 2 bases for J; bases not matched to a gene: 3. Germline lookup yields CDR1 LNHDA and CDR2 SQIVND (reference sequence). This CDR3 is CASSMGSGAYEQYF. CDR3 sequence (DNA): TGTGCCAGTAGTATGGGTAGCGGGGCCTACGAGCAGTACTTC.

CDR3 sequence reads: CASSLTRADEQFF. The CDR3 DNA sequence: TGTGCCAGCAGCCTTACTAGAGCAGATGAGCAGTTCTTC. The chain carries TRBV11-2 and TRBJ2-1; TRBD2 might be the D (5 bases). This CDR3 region has 13 residues. V was pared by 5 bases and J by 8 bases, with 13 bases between. Per the germline V gene, CDR1 is SGHAT and CDR2 is FQNNGV.

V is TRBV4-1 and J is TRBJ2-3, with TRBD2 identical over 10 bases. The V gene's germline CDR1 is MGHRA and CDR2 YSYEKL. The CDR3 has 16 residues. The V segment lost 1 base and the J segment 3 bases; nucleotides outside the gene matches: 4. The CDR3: CASSQGASGGTDTQYF. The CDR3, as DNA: TGCGCCAGCAGCCAAGGGGCTAGCGGGGGTACAGATACGCAGTATTTT.

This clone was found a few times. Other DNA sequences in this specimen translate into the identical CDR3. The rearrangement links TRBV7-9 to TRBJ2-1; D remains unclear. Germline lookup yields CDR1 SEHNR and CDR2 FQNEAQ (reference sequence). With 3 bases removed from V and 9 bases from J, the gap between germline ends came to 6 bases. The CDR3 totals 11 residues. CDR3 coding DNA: TGTGCCAGCAGCTTGGGCAGTGAGCAGTTCTTC. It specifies CASSLGSEQFF.

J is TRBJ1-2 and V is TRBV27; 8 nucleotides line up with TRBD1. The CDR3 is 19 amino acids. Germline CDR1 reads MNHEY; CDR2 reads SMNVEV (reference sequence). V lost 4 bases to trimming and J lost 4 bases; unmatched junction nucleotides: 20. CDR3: CASSSRTDRDESFRYGYTF. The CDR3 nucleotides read TGTGCCAGCAGTTCACGAACGGACAGGGACGAGAGTTTTCGCTATGGCTACACCTTC.

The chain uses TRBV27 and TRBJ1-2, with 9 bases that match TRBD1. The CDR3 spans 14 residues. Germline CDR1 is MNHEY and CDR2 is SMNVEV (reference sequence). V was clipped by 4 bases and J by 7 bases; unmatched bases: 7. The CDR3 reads CASSSSQGALGYTF. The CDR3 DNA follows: TGTGCCAGCAGTTCATCACAGGGGGCGCTTGGCTACACCTTC.

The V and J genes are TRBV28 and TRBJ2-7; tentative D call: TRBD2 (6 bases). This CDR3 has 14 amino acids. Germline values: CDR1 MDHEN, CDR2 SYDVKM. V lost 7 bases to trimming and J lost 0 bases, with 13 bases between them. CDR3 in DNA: TGTGCCAGCAATATGGTGCGGGGCTCCTACGAGCAGTACTTC. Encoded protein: CASNMVRGSYEQYF.

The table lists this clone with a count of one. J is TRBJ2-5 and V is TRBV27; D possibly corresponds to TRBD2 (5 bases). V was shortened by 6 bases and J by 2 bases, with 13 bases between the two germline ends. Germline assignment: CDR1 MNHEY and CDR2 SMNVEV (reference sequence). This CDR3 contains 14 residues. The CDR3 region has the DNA TGTGCCAGCAGCCCATTCGGACTGCAAGAGACCCAGTACTTC. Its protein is CASSPFGLQETQYF.

The DNA of the CDR3 is TGTGCCAGCAGTGCCGGGGGGTACAATGAGCAGTTCTTC. It codes for CASSAGGYNEQFF. V is TRBV27 and J is TRBJ2-1; TRBD2 agrees at 7 bases. The CDR3 is 13 residues long. The J segment lost 4 bases and the V segment lost 5 bases, leaving 2 bases of the junction unmatched. The germline V gene has CDR1 MNHEY and CDR2 SMNVEV (reference sequence).

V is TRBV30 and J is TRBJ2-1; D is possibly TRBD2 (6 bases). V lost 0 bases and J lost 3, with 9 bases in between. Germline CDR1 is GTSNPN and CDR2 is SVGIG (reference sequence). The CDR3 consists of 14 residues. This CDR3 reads CAWSVRGYYNEQFF. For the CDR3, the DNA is TGTGCCTGGAGTGTGCGGGGCTACTACAATGAGCAGTTCTTC.

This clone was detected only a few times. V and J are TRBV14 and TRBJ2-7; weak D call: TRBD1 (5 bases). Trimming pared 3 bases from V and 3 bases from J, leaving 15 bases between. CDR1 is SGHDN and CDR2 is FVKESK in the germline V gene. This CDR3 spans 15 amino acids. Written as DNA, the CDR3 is TGTGCCAGCAGCCAGGTATGGACAAGCATCTACGAGCAGTACTTC. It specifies CASSQVWTSIYEQYF.